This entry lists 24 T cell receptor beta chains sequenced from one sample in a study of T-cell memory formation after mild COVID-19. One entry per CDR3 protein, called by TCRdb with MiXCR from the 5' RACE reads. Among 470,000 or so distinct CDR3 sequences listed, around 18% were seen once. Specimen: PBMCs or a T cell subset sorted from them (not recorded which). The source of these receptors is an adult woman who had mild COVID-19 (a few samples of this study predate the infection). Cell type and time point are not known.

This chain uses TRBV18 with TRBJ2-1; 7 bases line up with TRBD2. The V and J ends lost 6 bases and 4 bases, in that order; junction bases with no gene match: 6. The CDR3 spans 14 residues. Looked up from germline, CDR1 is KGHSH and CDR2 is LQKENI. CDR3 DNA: TGTGCCAGCTCCCCCTGGGAGGGATACAATGAGCAGTTCTTC. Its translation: CASSPWEGYNEQFF.

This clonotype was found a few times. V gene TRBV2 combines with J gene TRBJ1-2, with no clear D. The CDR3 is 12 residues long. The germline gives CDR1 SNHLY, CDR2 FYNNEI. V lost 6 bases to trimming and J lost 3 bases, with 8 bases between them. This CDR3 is CASSGDYYGYTF. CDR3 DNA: TGTGCCAGCAGCGGAGACTACTATGGCTACACCTTC.

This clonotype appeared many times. The CDR3 DNA reads TGTGCCAGCAGCTTCGGACTAGGGGAGACCCAGTACTTC. It is translated as CASSFGLGETQYF. The J gene is TRBJ2-5, the V gene TRBV12-3 or TRBV12-4; TRBD2 agrees at 7 bases. The CDR3 covers 13 residues. V shed 6 bases and J 5 bases; nucleotides not matched to a gene: 6.

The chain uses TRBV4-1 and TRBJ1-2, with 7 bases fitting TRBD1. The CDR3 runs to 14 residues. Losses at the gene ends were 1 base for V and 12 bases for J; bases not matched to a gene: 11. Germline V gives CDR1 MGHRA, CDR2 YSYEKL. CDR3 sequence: CASSQVGQPYGDTF. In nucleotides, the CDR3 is TGCGCCAGCAGCCAAGTGGGACAGCCCTATGGGGACACCTTC.

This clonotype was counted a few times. CDR3 region: CASSTTSGGLFYNEQFF. The DNA of the CDR3 is TGTGCCAGCAGCACGACTAGCGGGGGGCTCTTCTACAATGAGCAGTTCTTC. The J gene is TRBJ2-1, the V gene TRBV7-8; 13 bases agree with TRBD2. Trimming took 5 bases from V and 3 from J; bases not matched to a gene: 7. This CDR3 spans 17 amino acids. Germline CDR1 is SGHVS and CDR2 is FQNEAQ.

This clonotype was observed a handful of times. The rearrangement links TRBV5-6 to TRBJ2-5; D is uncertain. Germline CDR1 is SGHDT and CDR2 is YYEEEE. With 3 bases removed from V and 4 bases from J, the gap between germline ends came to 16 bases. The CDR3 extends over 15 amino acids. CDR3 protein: CASSYPSEVPETQYF. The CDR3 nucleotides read TGTGCCAGCAGCTATCCGAGCGAGGTTCCAGAGACCCAGTACTTC.

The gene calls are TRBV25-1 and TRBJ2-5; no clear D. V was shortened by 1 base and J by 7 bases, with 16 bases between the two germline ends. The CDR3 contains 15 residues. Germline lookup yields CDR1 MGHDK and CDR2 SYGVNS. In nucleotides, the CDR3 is TGTGCCAGCAGTGAATCCGGCCAGATCCTTGGGACCCAGTACTTC. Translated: CASSESGQILGTQYF. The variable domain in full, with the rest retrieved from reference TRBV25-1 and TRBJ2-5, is EADIYQTPRYLVIGTGKKITLECSQTMGHDKMYWYQQDPGMELHLIHYSYGVNSTEKGDLSSESTVSRIRTEHFPLTLESARPSHTSQYLCASSESGQILGTQYFGPGTRLLVL.

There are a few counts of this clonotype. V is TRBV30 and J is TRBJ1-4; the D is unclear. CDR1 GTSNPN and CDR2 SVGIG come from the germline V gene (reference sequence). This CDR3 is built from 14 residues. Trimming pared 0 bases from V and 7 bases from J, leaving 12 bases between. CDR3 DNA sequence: TGTGCCTGGAGTGTACTTTTCCGGGGTGAAAAACTGTTTTTT. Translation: CAWSVLFRGEKLFF.

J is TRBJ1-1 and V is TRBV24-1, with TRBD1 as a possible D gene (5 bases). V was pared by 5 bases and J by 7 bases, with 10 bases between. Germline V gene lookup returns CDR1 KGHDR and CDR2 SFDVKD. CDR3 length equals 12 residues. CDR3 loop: CATSGGVNEAFF. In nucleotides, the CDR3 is TGTGCCACCAGTGGGGGGGTAAATGAAGCTTTCTTT.

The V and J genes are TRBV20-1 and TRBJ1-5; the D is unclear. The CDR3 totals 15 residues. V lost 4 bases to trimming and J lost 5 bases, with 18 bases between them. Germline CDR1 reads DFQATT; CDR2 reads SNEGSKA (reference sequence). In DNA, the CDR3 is TGCAGTGCTAATTTGGCAGGCCGCCGGGATCAGCCCCAGCATTTT. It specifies CSANLAGRRDQPQHF.

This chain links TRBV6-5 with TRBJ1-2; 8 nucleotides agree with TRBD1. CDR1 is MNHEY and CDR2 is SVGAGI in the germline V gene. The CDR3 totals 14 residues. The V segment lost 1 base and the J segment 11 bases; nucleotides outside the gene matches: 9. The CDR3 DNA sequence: TGTGCCAGCAGTTACTTACAGGGGGAGTCCTGGTACACCTTC. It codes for CASSYLQGESWYTF.

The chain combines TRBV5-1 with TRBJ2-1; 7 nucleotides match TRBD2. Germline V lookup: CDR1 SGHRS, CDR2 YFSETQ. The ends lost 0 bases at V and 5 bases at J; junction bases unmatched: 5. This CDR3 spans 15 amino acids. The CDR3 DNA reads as TGCGCCAGCAGCTTGGTACTAGCGATGAACAATGAGCAGTTCTTC. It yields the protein CASSLVLAMNNEQFF.

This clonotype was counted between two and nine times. CDR3: CASSLAGFMNTEAFF. The DNA for the CDR3 is TGTGCCAGCAGCTTAGCGGGGTTCATGAACACTGAAGCTTTCTTT. This chain links TRBV7-2 with TRBJ1-1; D gene ambiguous. Trimming pared 0 bases from V and 0 bases from J, leaving 8 bases between. CDR1 is SGHTA, CDR2 FQGNSA, per germline. CDR3 length: 15 residues.

Here the CDR3 DNA reads TGTGCCAGCAGCCGACGGGCAGCAAAAGAACCTCAAGCTTTCTTT. Residues: CASSRRAAKEPQAFF. The V gene is TRBV7-6, the J gene TRBJ1-1; the D is unclear. CDR3 length: 15 residues. Germline loops: CDR1 SGHVS, CDR2 FNYEAQ. V gave up 5 bases and J gave up 9 bases, with 22 bases separating them.

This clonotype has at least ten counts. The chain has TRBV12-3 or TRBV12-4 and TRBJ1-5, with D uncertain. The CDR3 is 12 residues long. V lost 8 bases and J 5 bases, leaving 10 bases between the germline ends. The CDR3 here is CASSIGYQPQHF. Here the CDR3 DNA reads TGTGCCAGCTCTATCGGTTATCAGCCCCAGCATTTT.

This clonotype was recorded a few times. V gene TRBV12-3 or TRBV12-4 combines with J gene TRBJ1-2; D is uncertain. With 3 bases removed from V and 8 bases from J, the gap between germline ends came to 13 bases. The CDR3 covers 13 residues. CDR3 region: CASSFSEGPGYTF. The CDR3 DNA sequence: TGTGCCAGCAGTTTCAGTGAAGGGCCAGGCTACACCTTC.

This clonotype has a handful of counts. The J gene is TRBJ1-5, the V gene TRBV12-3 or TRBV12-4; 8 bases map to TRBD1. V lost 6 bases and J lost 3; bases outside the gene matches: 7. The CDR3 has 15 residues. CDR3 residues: CASSKLQGANQPQHF. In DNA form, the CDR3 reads TGTGCCAGCAGCAAACTGCAGGGGGCCAATCAGCCCCAGCATTTT.

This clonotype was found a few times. The CDR3 coding sequence is TGCAGCGTTGTGTACAGGGGACAAGAGACCCAGTACTTC. Amino acids: CSVVYRGQETQYF. The rearrangement links TRBV29-1 to TRBJ2-5; 7 bases fit TRBD1. The ends lost 4 bases at V and 2 bases at J; junction bases unmatched: 4. The length of the CDR3 is 13 residues. Germline CDR1 is SQVTM and CDR2 is ANQGSEA.

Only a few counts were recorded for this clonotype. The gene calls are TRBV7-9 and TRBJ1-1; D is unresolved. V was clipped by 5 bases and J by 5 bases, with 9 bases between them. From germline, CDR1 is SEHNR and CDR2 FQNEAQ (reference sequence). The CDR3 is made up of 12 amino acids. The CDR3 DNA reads TGTGCCAGCAGCCCTCGGTGGACTGAAGCTTTCTTT. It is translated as CASSPRWTEAFF.

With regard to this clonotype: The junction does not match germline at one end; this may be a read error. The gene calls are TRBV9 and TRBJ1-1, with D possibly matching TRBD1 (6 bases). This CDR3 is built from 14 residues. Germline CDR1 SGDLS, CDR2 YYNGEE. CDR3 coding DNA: TGTGCCAGCAGCGTAACAAATCTCGGGGGGCACCCCGCCTTT. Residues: CASSVTNLGGHPAF.

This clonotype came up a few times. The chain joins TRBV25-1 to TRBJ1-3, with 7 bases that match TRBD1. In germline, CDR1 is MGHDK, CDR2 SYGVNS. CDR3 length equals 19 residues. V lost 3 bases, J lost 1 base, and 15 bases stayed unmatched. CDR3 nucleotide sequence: TGTGCCAGCAGTGAGGCCCCGGACAGGCAGCCTTGGTCTGGAAACACCATATATTTT. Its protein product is CASSEAPDRQPWSGNTIYF. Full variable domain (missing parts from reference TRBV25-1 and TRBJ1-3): EADIYQTPRYLVIGTGKKITLECSQTMGHDKMYWYQQDPGMELHLIHYSYGVNSTEKGDLSSESTVSRIRTEHFPLTLESARPSHTSQYLCASSEAPDRQPWSGNTIYFGEGSWLTVV.

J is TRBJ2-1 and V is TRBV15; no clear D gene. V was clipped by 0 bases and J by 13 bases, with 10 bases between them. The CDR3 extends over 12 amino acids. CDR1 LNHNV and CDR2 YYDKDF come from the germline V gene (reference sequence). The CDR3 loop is CATSRDRKDQFF. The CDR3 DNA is TGTGCCACCAGCAGAGATAGGAAAGACCAGTTCTTC.

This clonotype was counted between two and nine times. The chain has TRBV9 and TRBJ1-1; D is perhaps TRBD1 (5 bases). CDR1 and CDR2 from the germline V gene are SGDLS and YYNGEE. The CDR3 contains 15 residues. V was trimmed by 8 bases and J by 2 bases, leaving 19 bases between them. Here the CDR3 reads CASSLGAERNTEAFF. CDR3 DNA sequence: TGTGCCAGTAGCCTCGGGGCAGAACGAAACACTGAAGCTTTCTTT.

CDR3 sequence: CASSVSDRDDYEQYF. The DNA of the CDR3 is TGTGCCAGCAGCGTATCGGATAGGGATGACTACGAGCAGTACTTC. The chain has TRBV9 and TRBJ2-7; D uncertain. Germline V gene sequence: CDR1 SGDLS, CDR2 YYNGEE. V was trimmed by 1 base and J by 3 bases, leaving 14 bases between them. CDR3 length: 15 amino acids.